The rows below give T cell receptor beta chains drawn from one sample of a study of blood T cell repertoires in COVID-19. Data came from immunoSEQ multiplex PCR; TCRdb stores just in-frame clones and leaves some out. Here the sample spans fewer than 200,000 clones, roughly 80% being singletons. The specimen sequenced was peripheral blood. Receptor source: a woman aged 65 to 85 with COVID-19, enrolled during active disease. Both conserved end residues are part of each CDR3. D genes are given only for firm matches. Not every row has a clone size; where given, it reads once, few, many or a size class.

NA	TRBV7-2	NA	TRBJ2-3	TGTGCCAGCAGCTTCAGGCCCGCTAGCACAGATACGCAGTATTTT	CASSFRPASTDTQYF
NA	TRBV7-8	NA	TRBJ1-1	TGTGCCAGCAGCTTGAGGGGGGGAGACACTGAAGCTTTCTTT	CASSLRGGDTEAFF
TRBD1	TRBV19	NA	TRBJ2-1	TGTGCCACCAATGACAGGGTCAACAATGAGCAGTTCTTC	CATNDRVNNEQFF
TRBD2	TRBV7-2	NA	TRBJ2-1	TGTGCCAGCAGCTTAGCGGGACTAGCGAAAGAGCAGTTCTTC	CASSLAGLAKEQFF
NA	TRBV11-2	NA	TRBJ1-5	TGTGCCAGCAGCTTTGAGGCGGGGAGCAATCAGCCCCAGCATTTT	CASSFEAGSNQPQHF
NA	TRBV28	NA	TRBJ2-2	TGTGCCAGCAGTTCTTGGGGGCCTGGCACCGGGGAGCTGTTTTTT	CASSSWGPGTGELFF
TRBD2	TRBV7-9	few	TRBJ2-1	TGTGCCAGCAGCTTAAAGTTGCGTCTAGCGGGGCTTGTGGATGAGCAGTTCTTC	CASSLKLRLAGLVDEQFF
TRBD2	TRBV5-1	NA	TRBJ2-5	TGCGCCAGCAGCTCAGCGGGAGGCCAAGAGACCCAGTACTTC	CASSSAGGQETQYF
NA	TRBV7-2	NA	TRBJ1-1	TGTGCCAGCAGCTTAAAGGGGATGGACACTGAAGCTTTCTTT	CASSLKGMDTEAFF
NA	TRBV11-3	NA	TRBJ2-5	TGTGCCAGCAGTGACTCCCGGGAGACCCAGTACTTC	CASSDSRETQYF
TRBD1	TRBV10-3	NA	TRBJ1-2	TGTGCCATCAGTGATTCCTCCGGGACAGGAGGGGGAAGCTACACCTTC	CAISDSSGTGGGSYTF
NA	TRBV2	NA	TRBJ1-4	TGTGCCAGCACTGGAGGAGTGGCAGGTGAAAAACTGTTTTTT	CASTGGVAGEKLFF
TRBD2	TRBV10-3	NA	TRBJ2-2	TGTGCCATCAAAAGCTTAGCGGGAGAGGCTGTCGGGGAGCTGTTTTTT	CAIKSLAGEAVGELFF
TRBD2	TRBV19	NA	TRBJ2-7	TGTGCCAGTAGTATTGCTAGCGGGAGGGCCCCGGGCGAGCAGTACTTC	CASSIASGRAPGEQYF
NA	TRBV6-1	NA	TRBJ2-1	TGTGCCAGCAGTGGTGCCCCCCTGGCCACCTACAATGAGCAGTTCTTC	CASSGAPLATYNEQFF